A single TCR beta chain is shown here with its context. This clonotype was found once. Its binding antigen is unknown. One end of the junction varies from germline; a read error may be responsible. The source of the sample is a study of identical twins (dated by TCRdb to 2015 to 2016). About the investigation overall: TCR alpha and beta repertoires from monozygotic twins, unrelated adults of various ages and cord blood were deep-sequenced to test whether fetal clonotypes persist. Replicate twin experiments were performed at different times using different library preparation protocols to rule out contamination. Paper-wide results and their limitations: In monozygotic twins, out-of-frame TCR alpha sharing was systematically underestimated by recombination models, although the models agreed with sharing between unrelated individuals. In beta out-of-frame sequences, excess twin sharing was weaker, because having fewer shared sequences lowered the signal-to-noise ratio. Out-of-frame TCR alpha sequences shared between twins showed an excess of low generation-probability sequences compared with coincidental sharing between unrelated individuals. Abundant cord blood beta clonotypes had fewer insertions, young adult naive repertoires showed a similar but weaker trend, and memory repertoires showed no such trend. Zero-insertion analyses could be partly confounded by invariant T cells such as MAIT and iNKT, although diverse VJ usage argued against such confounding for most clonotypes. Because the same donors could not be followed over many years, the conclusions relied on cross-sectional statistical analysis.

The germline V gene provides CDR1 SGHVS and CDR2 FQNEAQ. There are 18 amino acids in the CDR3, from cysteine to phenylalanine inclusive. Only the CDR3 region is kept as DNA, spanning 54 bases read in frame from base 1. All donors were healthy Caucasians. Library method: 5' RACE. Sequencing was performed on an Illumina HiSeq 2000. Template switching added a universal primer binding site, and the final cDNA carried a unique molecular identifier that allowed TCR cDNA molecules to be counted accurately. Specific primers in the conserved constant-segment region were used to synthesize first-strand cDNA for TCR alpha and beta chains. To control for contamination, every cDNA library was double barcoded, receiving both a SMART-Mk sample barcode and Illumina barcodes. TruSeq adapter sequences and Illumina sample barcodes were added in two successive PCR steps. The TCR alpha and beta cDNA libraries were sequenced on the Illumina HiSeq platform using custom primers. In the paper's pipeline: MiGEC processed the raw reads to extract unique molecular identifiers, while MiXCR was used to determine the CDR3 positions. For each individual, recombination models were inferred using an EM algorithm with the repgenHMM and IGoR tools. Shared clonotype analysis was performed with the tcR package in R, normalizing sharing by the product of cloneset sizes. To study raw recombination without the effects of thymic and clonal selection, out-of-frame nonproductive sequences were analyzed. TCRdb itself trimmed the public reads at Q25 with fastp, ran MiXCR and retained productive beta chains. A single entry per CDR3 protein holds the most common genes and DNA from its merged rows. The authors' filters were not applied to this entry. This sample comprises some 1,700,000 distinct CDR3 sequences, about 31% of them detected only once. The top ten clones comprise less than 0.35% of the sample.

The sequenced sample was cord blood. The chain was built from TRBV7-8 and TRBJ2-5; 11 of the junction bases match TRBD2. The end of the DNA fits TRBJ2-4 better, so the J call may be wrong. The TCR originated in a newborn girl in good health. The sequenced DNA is TGTGCCAACAGCTTATCCCGACTAGCGGGGCTCGGGCGAAACATTCAGTACTTC. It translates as CANSLSRLAGLGRNIQYF.